A selection of T cell receptor beta chains follows, all from one sample in a study of persistence of HIV-infected CD4 T cells. Their recognized antigens are unknown. Profiling relied on immunoSEQ multiplex PCR, and the TCRdb table lists in-frame clones only, not all of them. This sample has about 36,000 clones, with over 65% found just once. Sequences were derived from cultured CD4+ T cells from PBMCs, sampled from a patient who received antiretroviral therapy. The receptors come from an adult with HIV. The donor label of this sample is uncertain. The CDR3 runs from the conserved cysteine through the conserved F or W. D genes are given only for firm matches. For some rows the clone size is stated as once, few or many, or as a class when expanded; others skip it.

d_call: TRBD1
clone_size: .
j_call: TRBJ1-5
v_call: TRBV6-1
cdr3_nt: TGTGCCAGCAGTGAGGGACAGGTTAGCAATCAGCCCCAGCATTTT
cdr3_aa: CASSEGQVSNQPQHF

d_call: .
clone_size: .
j_call: TRBJ2-1
v_call: TRBV5-1
cdr3_nt: TGCGCCAGCAGCTTGGGTCCCAGGGCCGTATACAATGAGCAGTTCTTC
cdr3_aa: CASSLGPRAVYNEQFF

d_call: .
clone_size: .
j_call: TRBJ1-5
v_call: TRBV2
cdr3_nt: TGTGCCAGCAGTGAAGCAGGGGCCCGTCAGCCCCAGCATTTT
cdr3_aa: CASSEAGARQPQHF

d_call: .
clone_size: .
j_call: TRBJ2-1
v_call: TRBV5-1
cdr3_nt: TGCGCCAGCAGCCTCACCGGGTCCCGACCTAATGAGCAGTTCTTC
cdr3_aa: CASSLTGSRPNEQFF

d_call: .
clone_size: .
j_call: TRBJ1-1
v_call: TRBV9
cdr3_nt: TGTGCCAGCAGCCCTCGCCGCGCAACGAACACTGAAGCTTTCTTT
cdr3_aa: CASSPRRATNTEAFF

d_call: .
clone_size: once
j_call: TRBJ2-7
v_call: TRBV11-1
cdr3_nt: TGTGCCAGCAGCAGCCTGAGGGCGGGGGCCCTCTACGAGCAGTACTTC
cdr3_aa: CASSSLRAGALYEQYF

d_call: TRBD1
clone_size: .
j_call: TRBJ2-5
v_call: TRBV5-1
cdr3_nt: TGCGCCAGCAGCTTTAATACAGGGGGCCAGACCCAGTACTTC
cdr3_aa: CASSFNTGGQTQYF

d_call: .
clone_size: .
j_call: TRBJ2-3
v_call: TRBV7-9
cdr3_nt: TGTGCCAGCAGCCGGGACACAAGCACAGATACGCAGTATTTT
cdr3_aa: CASSRDTSTDTQYF

d_call: .
clone_size: few
j_call: TRBJ2-2
v_call: TRBV7-9
cdr3_nt: TGTGCCAGCAGCTTCGTACAGGGATGGTCCGGGGAGCTGTTTTTT
cdr3_aa: CASSFVQGWSGELFF

d_call: .
clone_size: .
j_call: TRBJ2-3
v_call: TRBV4-1
cdr3_nt: TGCGCCAGCAGCCAAGCCGGGTTGGGAGATACGCAGTATTTT
cdr3_aa: CASSQAGLGDTQYF

d_call: TRBD1
clone_size: once
j_call: TRBJ1-5
v_call: TRBV10-1
cdr3_nt: TGCGCCAGCAGTTTAGGGGGCGCGGGTCAGCCCCAGCATTTT
cdr3_aa: CASSLGGAGQPQHF

d_call: .
clone_size: once
j_call: TRBJ2-3
v_call: TRBV5-4
cdr3_nt: TGTGCCAGCAGCTTTAGGTACACAGATACGCAGTATTTT
cdr3_aa: CASSFRYTDTQYF

d_call: .
clone_size: .
j_call: TRBJ2-5
v_call: TRBV7-9
cdr3_nt: TGTGCCAGCAGCGAAGTGGGAGAGACCCAGTACTTC
cdr3_aa: CASSEVGETQYF

d_call: .
clone_size: .
j_call: TRBJ2-1
v_call: TRBV18
cdr3_nt: TGTGCCAGCTCACCCCGGGGCGGGGACAATGAGCAGTTCTTC
cdr3_aa: CASSPRGGDNEQFF

d_call: TRBD2
clone_size: .
j_call: TRBJ2-1
v_call: TRBV5-1
cdr3_nt: TGCGCCAGCAGCGGACTAGTCGCGACCTCCTACAATGAGCAGTTCTTC
cdr3_aa: CASSGLVATSYNEQFF

d_call: .
clone_size: .
j_call: TRBJ1-5
v_call: TRBV6-5
cdr3_nt: TGTGCCAGCGGGGGGGATCAGCCCCAGCATTTT
cdr3_aa: CASGGDQPQHF

d_call: .
clone_size: .
j_call: TRBJ2-4
v_call: TRBV6-5
cdr3_nt: TGTGCCAGCAGATCAGGGGGGTTAGCCAAAAACATTCAGTACTTC
cdr3_aa: CASRSGGLAKNIQYF

d_call: TRBD1
clone_size: .
j_call: TRBJ2-2
v_call: TRBV6-5
cdr3_nt: TGTGCCAGCACCCCTGAGACAGGGGGCCACGGGGAGCTGTTTTTT
cdr3_aa: CASTPETGGHGELFF

d_call: .
clone_size: .
j_call: TRBJ2-7
v_call: TRBV6-5
cdr3_nt: TGTGCCAGCGATACAGGCTACGAGCAGTACTTC
cdr3_aa: CASDTGYEQYF

d_call: .
clone_size: .
j_call: TRBJ2-1
v_call: TRBV19
cdr3_nt: TGTGCCAGTAGTTCGAGGGGGGCGCGAGGAAATGAGCAGTTCTTC
cdr3_aa: CASSSRGARGNEQFF

d_call: .
clone_size: .
j_call: TRBJ2-7
v_call: TRBV18
cdr3_nt: TGTGCCAGCTCACCTAGGACGGGCGAGCAGTACTTC
cdr3_aa: CASSPRTGEQYF

d_call: TRBD1
clone_size: once
j_call: TRBJ1-4
v_call: TRBV3-1/TRBV3-2
cdr3_nt: TGTGCCAGCAGCCAAGTGGGACAGGTCTCTAATGAAAAACTGTTTTTT
cdr3_aa: CASSQVGQVSNEKLFF

d_call: .
clone_size: few
j_call: TRBJ2-3
v_call: TRBV5-1
cdr3_nt: TGCGCCAGCAGCTTGGTAATAGATACGCAGTATTTT
cdr3_aa: CASSLVIDTQYF

d_call: TRBD1
clone_size: .
j_call: TRBJ1-5
v_call: TRBV9
cdr3_nt: TGTGCCAGCAGCGTTGGGACAGGGGTAAATCAGCCCCAGCATTTT
cdr3_aa: CASSVGTGVNQPQHF

d_call: .
clone_size: .
j_call: TRBJ2-7
v_call: TRBV3-1/TRBV3-2
cdr3_nt: TGTGCCAGCAGCCAAGATTTCGCGGCTACCTACGAGCAGTACTTC
cdr3_aa: CASSQDFAATYEQYF

d_call: .
clone_size: .
j_call: TRBJ1-2
v_call: TRBV14
cdr3_nt: TGTGCCAGCAGCCAAGATAGCCTCCTCTATGGCTACACCTTC
cdr3_aa: CASSQDSLLYGYTF

d_call: .
clone_size: large
j_call: TRBJ1-1
v_call: TRBV19
cdr3_nt: TGTGCCAGTAGTATAATAGGAGGCTCGCCAAACACTGAAGCTTTCTTT
cdr3_aa: CASSIIGGSPNTEAFF

d_call: TRBD2
clone_size: .
j_call: TRBJ2-3
v_call: TRBV28
cdr3_nt: TGTGCCAGCACCACCTTAGCGGGGGGGCAGGCAGATACGCAGTATTTT
cdr3_aa: CASTTLAGGQADTQYF

d_call: .
clone_size: .
j_call: TRBJ2-2
v_call: TRBV28
cdr3_nt: TGTGCCAGCAGTCTCGCGGCACCTGGGGAGCTGTTTTTT
cdr3_aa: CASSLAAPGELFF

d_call: TRBD1
clone_size: once
j_call: TRBJ2-2
v_call: TRBV6-5
cdr3_nt: TGTGCCAGCGAAGCTCGACAGGGTAACACCGGGGAGCTGTTTTTT
cdr3_aa: CASEARQGNTGELFF

d_call: .
clone_size: .
j_call: TRBJ1-5
v_call: TRBV2
cdr3_nt: TGTGCCAGCAGCGCTCAGGGTAGCAATCAGCCCCAGCATTTT
cdr3_aa: CASSAQGSNQPQHF

d_call: TRBD1
clone_size: .
j_call: TRBJ1-2
v_call: TRBV19
cdr3_nt: TGTGCCAGTAGTATCGGACAGGTCGCGGGCTATGGCTACACCTTC
cdr3_aa: CASSIGQVAGYGYTF

d_call: TRBD1
clone_size: .
j_call: TRBJ1-3
v_call: TRBV4-2
cdr3_nt: TGTGCCAGCAGCCAAGTGGGGGACAGGGCTGGAAACACCATATATTTT
cdr3_aa: CASSQVGDRAGNTIYF

d_call: TRBD2
clone_size: .
j_call: TRBJ2-7
v_call: TRBV19
cdr3_nt: TGTGCCAGTAGCCCTCGGGGACTAGCGGGGGACGCTCGGACGCAGTACTTC
cdr3_aa: CASSPRGLAGDARTQYF

d_call: TRBD1
clone_size: .
j_call: TRBJ1-3
v_call: TRBV9
cdr3_nt: TGTGCCAGCAGCGTTGGGGACAGACTCTCTGGAAACACCATATATTTT
cdr3_aa: CASSVGDRLSGNTIYF

d_call: TRBD2
clone_size: once
j_call: TRBJ2-3
v_call: TRBV3-1/TRBV3-2
cdr3_nt: TGTGCCAGCAGCCGCACGGCGGGGGGTGGTACAGATACGCAGTATTTT
cdr3_aa: CASSRTAGGGTDTQYF

d_call: TRBD1
clone_size: .
j_call: TRBJ2-7
v_call: TRBV18
cdr3_nt: TGTGCCAGCTCATCGGGACAGGGGTCACCCTACGAGCAGTACTTC
cdr3_aa: CASSSGQGSPYEQYF

d_call: .
clone_size: .
j_call: TRBJ2-3
v_call: TRBV2
cdr3_nt: TGTGCCAGCAGTAGGGACGGGGGATCCGATACGCAGTATTTT
cdr3_aa: CASSRDGGSDTQYF

d_call: .
clone_size: .
j_call: TRBJ2-7
v_call: TRBV27
cdr3_nt: TGTGCCAGCAGTTTGCAGGGGCCCCTCTACGAGCAGTACTTC
cdr3_aa: CASSLQGPLYEQYF

d_call: TRBD1
clone_size: .
j_call: TRBJ2-2
v_call: TRBV4-2
cdr3_nt: TGTGCCAGCAGCCACCTCCAGGGACAGGGTTCCACCGGGGAGCTGTTTTTT
cdr3_aa: CASSHLQGQGSTGELFF

d_call: TRBD1
clone_size: once
j_call: TRBJ1-1
v_call: TRBV20-1
cdr3_nt: TGCAGTGCTAGTAGTCCGGTCGGGACAGTGAACACTGAAGCTTTCTTT
cdr3_aa: CSASSPVGTVNTEAFF

d_call: .
clone_size: .
j_call: TRBJ2-5
v_call: TRBV5-1
cdr3_nt: TGCGCCAGCAGCTTGGTAGGCGGACTAGAGACCCAGTACTTC
cdr3_aa: CASSLVGGLETQYF

d_call: TRBD2
clone_size: few
j_call: TRBJ2-7
v_call: TRBV7-2
cdr3_nt: TGTGCCAGCAGCATCACTAGCGGGGCCTACGAGCAGTACTTC
cdr3_aa: CASSITSGAYEQYF

d_call: .
clone_size: .
j_call: TRBJ1-6
v_call: TRBV3-1/TRBV3-2
cdr3_nt: TGTGCCAGCAGCCAACCAACAGGTAGGAGCTCCTATAATTCACCCCTCCACTTT
cdr3_aa: CASSQPTGRSSYNSPLHF

d_call: .
clone_size: .
j_call: TRBJ1-1
v_call: TRBV5-1
cdr3_nt: TGCGCCAGCAGCTTGGGAGGAAAGAACACTGAAGCTTTCTTT
cdr3_aa: CASSLGGKNTEAFF

d_call: .
clone_size: .
j_call: TRBJ1-4
v_call: TRBV2
cdr3_nt: TGTGCCAGCATTTTCACCCCCGCAACTAATGAAAAACTGTTTTTT
cdr3_aa: CASIFTPATNEKLFF

d_call: TRBD1
clone_size: .
j_call: TRBJ2-3
v_call: TRBV19
cdr3_nt: TGTGCCAGTAGTAACCGGTGGCCCCGGGACAGTTATTCAGATACGCAGTATTTT
cdr3_aa: CASSNRWPRDSYSDTQYF

d_call: TRBD2
clone_size: .
j_call: TRBJ2-3
v_call: TRBV27
cdr3_nt: TGTGCCAGTTGTCGGTTAGCGGGGGCCAGGGGGGATACGCAGTATTTT
cdr3_aa: CASCRLAGARGDTQYF

d_call: .
clone_size: .
j_call: TRBJ1-3
v_call: TRBV6-5
cdr3_nt: TGTGCCAGCAAAGAGGGGGGCTCTGGAAACACCATATATTTT
cdr3_aa: CASKEGGSGNTIYF

d_call: .
clone_size: .
j_call: TRBJ1-5
v_call: TRBV2
cdr3_nt: TGTGCCAGCAGAGCGGACAGCGCTAGCAATCAGCCCCAGCATTTT
cdr3_aa: CASRADSASNQPQHF

d_call: .
clone_size: .
j_call: TRBJ2-6
v_call: TRBV6-5
cdr3_nt: TGTGCCAGCAGTCAAAGGTTATCTGGGGCCAACGTCCTGACTTTC
cdr3_aa: CASSQRLSGANVLTF

d_call: .
clone_size: .
j_call: TRBJ2-7
v_call: TRBV18
cdr3_nt: TGTGCCAGCTCTATAACAGGGACCTACGAGCAGTACTTC
cdr3_aa: CASSITGTYEQYF

d_call: .
clone_size: .
j_call: TRBJ2-4
v_call: TRBV5-1
cdr3_nt: TGCGCCAGCAGCTTGGTTCGGGGTTATGCGGACATTCAGTACTTC
cdr3_aa: CASSLVRGYADIQYF

d_call: TRBD1
clone_size: .
j_call: TRBJ1-4
v_call: TRBV28
cdr3_nt: TGTGCCAGCATAAGGACAGGGCTAGGAGAAAAACTGTTTTTT
cdr3_aa: CASIRTGLGEKLFF

d_call: .
clone_size: .
j_call: TRBJ1-1
v_call: TRBV28
cdr3_nt: TGTGCCAGCCGCAGGACGAACACTGAAGCTTTCTTT
cdr3_aa: CASRRTNTEAFF

d_call: TRBD1
clone_size: .
j_call: TRBJ2-5
v_call: TRBV10-1
cdr3_nt: TGCGCCAGCAGTGACCCTAGGGGGACAGGAGAGACCCAGTACTTC
cdr3_aa: CASSDPRGTGETQYF

d_call: TRBD1
clone_size: .
j_call: TRBJ1-4
v_call: TRBV27
cdr3_nt: TGTGCCAGCAGTCCCTCCTCGGGGACAGGGAAAGAAAAACTGTTTTTT
cdr3_aa: CASSPSSGTGKEKLFF

d_call: TRBD1
clone_size: .
j_call: TRBJ1-1
v_call: TRBV5-1
cdr3_nt: TGCGCCAGCAGCAATTTCAAGGGACAGGTGAACACTGAAGCTTTCTTT
cdr3_aa: CASSNFKGQVNTEAFF